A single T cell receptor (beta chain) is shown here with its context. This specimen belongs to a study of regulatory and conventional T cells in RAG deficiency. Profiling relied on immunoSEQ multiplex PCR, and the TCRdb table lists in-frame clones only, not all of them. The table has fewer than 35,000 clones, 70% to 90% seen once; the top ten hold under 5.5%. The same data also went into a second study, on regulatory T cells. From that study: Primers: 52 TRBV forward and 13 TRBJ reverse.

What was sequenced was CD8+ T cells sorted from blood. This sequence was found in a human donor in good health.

CDR3 protein: CASSRSDTYEQYF. Written as DNA, the CDR3 is TGCGCCAGCAGTAGAAGTGATACCTACGAGCAGTACTTC. The V gene is TRBV10-1, the J gene TRBJ2-7; no reliable D call. This CDR3 is 13 amino acids long. Trimming took off 5 bases at V and 2 bases at J, with 10 bases between the two ends. Germline V CDR1 and CDR2: WNHNN, SYGVQD (reference sequence).